A selection of T cell receptor beta chains follows, all from one sample in a study of cytomegalovirus exposure and HLA in healthy donors. Sequencing used immunoSEQ multiplex PCR; TCRdb keeps in-frame clones, though not all of them. The table lists fewer than 200,000 clones, about 80% of them singletons. Source material: PBMCs. Receptor source: a man younger than 30 in good health and CMV-seropositive. Each CDR3 is given with its conserved first and last residue. Each record gives: clone size, V gene, D gene, J gene, CDR3 DNA, CDR3 protein. The D gene is left open where the match is weak. Not all rows give a size; the values are once, few, many and, for expanded clones, a class.

NA	TRBV7-2	TRBD2	TRBJ2-7	TGTGCCAGCAGCTTAAGGCGGGGGGTCACCTACGAGCAGTACTTC	CASSLRRGVTYEQYF
NA	TRBV29-1	NA	TRBJ2-1	TGCAGCGTTGACGTCCCCTGGGCCAATGAGCAGTTCTTC	CSVDVPWANEQFF
NA	TRBV6-4	TRBD1	TRBJ2-4	TGTGCCAGCAGTCCGGACAGGGGGGCCCCGAACATTCAGTACTTC	CASSPDRGAPNIQYF
NA	TRBV4-2	TRBD1	TRBJ2-6	TGTGCCAGCAGCCACTTTATCGGGACAGGGGGCTTTGGGGCCAACGTCCTGACTTTC	CASSHFIGTGGFGANVLTF
NA	TRBV7-9	TRBD1	TRBJ1-1	TGTGCCAGCAGCCGGACAGGGGGCGAAGCTTTCTTT	CASSRTGGEAFF
NA	TRBV18	TRBD1	TRBJ2-2	TGTGCCAGCTCACCGGGACAGAGGGACACCGGGGAGCTGTTTTTT	CASSPGQRDTGELFF
NA	TRBV5-5	NA	TRBJ1-5	TGTGCCAGCAGCTTCCAGGGGAATCAGCCCCAGCATTTT	CASSFQGNQPQHF
NA	TRBV10-3	NA	TRBJ1-2	TGTGCCATCAGTGCCATCCTGACAGGAGACTATGGCTACACCTTC	CAISAILTGDYGYTF
NA	TRBV7-9	NA	TRBJ1-1	TGTGCCAGCAGCTTAAAACAGGGTTTGAACACTGAAGCTTTCTTT	CASSLKQGLNTEAFF
NA	TRBV14	NA	TRBJ2-1	TGTGCCAGCAGCCGAAGGAGCGGGCGAAGCTCCTACAATGAGCAGTTCTTC	CASSRRSGRSSYNEQFF
NA	TRBV19	TRBD1	TRBJ1-1	TGTGCCAGTAAAACGACAGGGGGCTCACACACTGAAGCTTTCTTT	CASKTTGGSHTEAFF
NA	TRBV5-1	NA	TRBJ2-7	TGCGCCAGCAGCTCGGGGGACTCCTACGAGCAGTACTTC	CASSSGDSYEQYF
NA	TRBV11-2	NA	TRBJ2-2	TGTGCCAGCAGCAGAGTGGTGGGGCCGAACACCGGGGAGCTGTTTTTT	CASSRVVGPNTGELFF
NA	TRBV7-6	NA	TRBJ2-6	TGTGCCAGCAGCTTAGCGACAAGCTCTGGGGCCAACGTCCTGACTTTC	CASSLATSSGANVLTF
NA	TRBV5-5	TRBD1	TRBJ2-3	TGTGCCAGCAGTAAAGGGACAGAGAACACAGATACGCAGTATTTT	CASSKGTENTDTQYF
NA	TRBV6-5	TRBD1	TRBJ2-1	TGTGCCAGCAGTTCAACCGGGACAGGGGGCCGAATTGAGCAGTTCTTC	CASSSTGTGGRIEQFF
NA	TRBV10-2	NA	TRBJ1-2	TGCGCCAGCAGTGAGTCGTCTTCCCAGGGTCATGGCTACACCTTC	CASSESSSQGHGYTF
once	TRBV29-1	NA	TRBJ2-7	TGCAGCGTCCTGTGGGACACACACTACGAGCAGTACTTC	CSVLWDTHYEQYF
once	TRBV7-2	NA	TRBJ1-1	TGTGCCAGCAGCTTAGGACCCTCGGGGACTTTCTTT	CASSLGPSGTFF
NA	TRBV6-1	NA	TRBJ1-5	TGTGCCAGCAGTGATTCGGGGAATAGCAATCAGCCCCAGCATTTT	CASSDSGNSNQPQHF
NA	TRBV2	NA	TRBJ2-2	TGTGCCAGCACCCTATTGGGGTCCCGAGGGACCGGGGAGCTGTTTTTT	CASTLLGSRGTGELFF
few	TRBV5-6	TRBD1	TRBJ2-7	TGTGCCAGCAGCCTAGGACAGGGCCTTCCTTACGAGCAGTACTTC	CASSLGQGLPYEQYF
NA	TRBV6-1	TRBD1	TRBJ1-1	TGTGCCAGCAGAGGACAGGGGGTGAACACTGAAGCTTTCTTT	CASRGQGVNTEAFF
NA	TRBV11-2	NA	TRBJ2-1	TGTGCCAGCAGCCCCGATAGGACAGACAATGAGCAGTTCTTC	CASSPDRTDNEQFF
NA	TRBV18	NA	TRBJ1-3	TGTGCCAGCTCACCAAATGCCAGGGGATCTGGAAACACCATATATTTT	CASSPNARGSGNTIYF
NA	TRBV5-5	NA	TRBJ1-6	TGTGCCAGCAGCGCCCGGTCTCAAGAGGAACCCCTCCACTTT	CASSARSQEEPLHF
few	TRBV10-3	TRBD2	TRBJ2-1	TGTGCCATCGGGCCGGGCGGGAGGACCTCCTACAATGAGCAGTTCTTC	CAIGPGGRTSYNEQFF
few	TRBV5-1	TRBD2	TRBJ2-7	TGCGCCAGCAGCTTGGGACTAGCGGGAGGCCCCGAGCAGTACTTC	CASSLGLAGGPEQYF
NA	TRBV13	TRBD2	TRBJ2-1	TGTGCCAGCAGCTTCAGCGGGGGGGCCTACAATGAGCAGTTCTTC	CASSFSGGAYNEQFF
NA	TRBV13	TRBD2	TRBJ2-2	TGTGCCAGCAGCTTAGGTCTAGCGGAAACCACCGGGGAGCTGTTTTTT	CASSLGLAETTGELFF
NA	TRBV25-1	NA	TRBJ2-5	TGTGCCAGCAGTGGAGGGGGCCAAGAGACCCAGTACTTC	CASSGGGQETQYF
once	TRBV2	NA	TRBJ2-7	TGTGCCAGCAGGACCCCACCGGGACACTCCTACGAGCAGTACTTC	CASRTPPGHSYEQYF
NA	TRBV19	NA	TRBJ1-5	TGTGCCAGTAGTATAGAGGGGGCTGGCAATCAGCCCCAGCATTTT	CASSIEGAGNQPQHF
NA	TRBV6-6	NA	TRBJ2-6	TGTGCCAGCCTCTCTGGGGCCAACGGCCTGACTTTC	CASLSGANGLTF
NA	TRBV7-9	TRBD2	TRBJ2-3	TGTGCCAGCAGCCCCCGACCGGGACTAGCGGGCGCAGATACGCAGTATTTT	CASSPRPGLAGADTQYF
NA	TRBV18	NA	TRBJ2-7	TGTGCCTGGATATTGGAGGCGTCCTACGAGCAGTACTTC	CAWILEASYEQYF
few	TRBV2	TRBD1	TRBJ2-5	TGTGCCAGCAGTGGACAGGGCCAAGAGACCCAGTACTTC	CASSGQGQETQYF
NA	TRBV28	TRBD2	TRBJ2-2	TGTGCCGGGGGACTAGCCCAACGCCGAGGGAACACCGGGGAGCTGTTTTTT	CAGGLAQRRGNTGELFF
NA	TRBV5-1	NA	TRBJ2-5	TGCGCCAGCGCACTGCGGGGTTTGGACCAAGAGACCCAGTACTTC	CASALRGLDQETQYF
NA	TRBV5-4	TRBD2	TRBJ2-2	TGTGCCAGCAGCGGGACTAGCGACCCGAACACCGGGGAGCTGTTTTTT	CASSGTSDPNTGELFF
NA	TRBV19	NA	TRBJ2-2	TGTGCCAGTAGTATGGGGTTTCGTCCAGGGTACACCGGGGAGCTGTTTTTT	CASSMGFRPGYTGELFF
NA	TRBV19	NA	TRBJ2-1	TGTGCCAGTAGTATTATTGCGGGACCCCACAATGAGCAGTTCTTC	CASSIIAGPHNEQFF
NA	TRBV27	TRBD1	TRBJ1-2	TGTGCCAGCAGGATTGCAGGGGGGACCTATGGCTACACCTTC	CASRIAGGTYGYTF
NA	TRBV10-3	TRBD2	TRBJ2-2	TGTGCCATCAGTGAGGGACTAGCGGGCATCGGGGAGCTGTTTTTT	CAISEGLAGIGELFF
once	TRBV27	NA	TRBJ2-4	TGTGCCAGCAGTCTACAGGGAGGGGTTCAGTACTTC	CASSLQGGVQYF
once	TRBV5-1	TRBD2	TRBJ2-7	TGCGCCAGCAGCTCTGGGGGAGGGGCCTACGAGCAGTACTTC	CASSSGGGAYEQYF
NA	TRBV7-9	NA	TRBJ1-4	TGTGCCAGCAGCTTAGGTTCGGGGACAACTAATGAAAAACTGTTTTTT	CASSLGSGTTNEKLFF
few	TRBV18	TRBD2	TRBJ2-1	TGTGCCAGCTCACCATTGACTAGCGGGACCTACAATGAGCAGTTCTTC	CASSPLTSGTYNEQFF
NA	TRBV15	NA	TRBJ2-3	TGTGCCACCAGCACAAGGGGGAAACCGACCACAGATACGCAGTATTTT	CATSTRGKPTTDTQYF
NA	TRBV9	TRBD2	TRBJ2-1	TGTGCCAGCAGCGTAGGGGGACTAGCGGGAAACGAGCAGTTCTTC	CASSVGGLAGNEQFF